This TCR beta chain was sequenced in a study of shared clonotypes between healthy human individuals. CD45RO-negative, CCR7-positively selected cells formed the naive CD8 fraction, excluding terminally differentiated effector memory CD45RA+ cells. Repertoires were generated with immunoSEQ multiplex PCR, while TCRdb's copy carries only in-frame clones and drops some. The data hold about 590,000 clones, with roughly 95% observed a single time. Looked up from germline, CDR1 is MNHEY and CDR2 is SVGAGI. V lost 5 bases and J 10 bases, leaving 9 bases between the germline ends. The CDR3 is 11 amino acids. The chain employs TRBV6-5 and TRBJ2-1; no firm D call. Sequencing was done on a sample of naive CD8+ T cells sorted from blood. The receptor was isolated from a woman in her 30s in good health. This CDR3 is CASSILGEQFF. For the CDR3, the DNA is TGTGCCAGCAGTATCCTAGGCGAGCAGTTCTTC.